The 4 T cell receptor beta chains presented below share a single source sample, sequenced in a study of cytomegalovirus exposure and HLA in healthy donors. PCR used 60 Vbeta primers and 13 Jbeta primers. The table came from immunoSEQ multiplex PCR; TCRdb's copy has only in-frame clones and leaves some out. The table has about 170,000 clones, 76% seen once; the top ten hold less than 0.9%. Material: PBMCs. Source of these receptors: a female donor in good health and CMV-seronegative.

CDR3 protein: CASSLGRGITEAFF. CDR3 nucleotide sequence: TGTGCCAGCAGCTTAGGGCGGGGCATCACTGAAGCTTTCTTT. The genes are TRBV7-2 and TRBJ1-1; weak D call: TRBD1 (5 bases). Trimming took off 1 base at V and 4 bases at J, with 10 bases between the two ends. Per the germline V gene, CDR1 is SGHTA and CDR2 is FQGNSA. The CDR3 is 14 amino acids.

The rearrangement joins TRBV6-1 to TRBJ2-7; 11 nucleotides line up with TRBD2. J was trimmed by 5 bases and V by 7 bases; bases with no gene match: 10. The CDR3 has 15 amino acids. CDR1 MNHNS and CDR2 SASEGT come from the germline V gene. CDR3 DNA sequence: TGTGCCAGCATATTAGCGGGGGGGCCCACGAACGAGCAGTACTTC. Its translation: CASILAGGPTNEQYF.

The chain uses TRBV5-6 and TRBJ2-5; possibly TRBD2 for D (7 bases). The J call could be wrong; TRBJ2-7 is a better fit for the DNA end. Germline V CDR1 and CDR2: SGHDT, YYEEEE. CDR3 length equals 16 residues. The CDR3 protein is CASSFLGGQTEHEQYF. The CDR3 region has the DNA TGTGCCAGCAGCTTTCTGGGGGGGCAGACCGAACACGAGCAGTACTTC.

The chain is built from TRBV5-8 and TRBJ2-7; TRBD2 agrees at 14 bases. This CDR3 has 15 amino acids. V was pared by 4 bases and J by 3 bases, with 3 bases of the junction left unmatched. Germline V gene data show CDR1 as SGHTS and CDR2 as YDEGEE. CDR3 bases: TGTGCCAGCAGCCTAGGGACTAGCGGGAGCTACGAGCAGTACTTC. Residues: CASSLGTSGSYEQYF.